This paragraph covers one T cell receptor beta chain sequence. Its antigen is undetermined. J gave up 4 bases and V 5 bases, and 7 bases lay outside the gene matches. The germline V gene encodes CDR1 SGHTA and CDR2 FQGTGA. This CDR3 has 15 amino acids. The data were taken from a study of blood T cells in healthy people across ages. Whole-study findings and limits: More naive CD4+ cells and higher diversity were found in long-lived than in aged donors.

Total RNA extraction produced at least 5.5 micrograms (per sample) for the study. Primed by a sample-barcoded 5' primer and a J-beta primer mix, a second PCR proceeded for roughly 6 to 12 cycles. TCRdb re-derived calls from the 5' RACE reads in MiXCR, one entry per CDR3 protein. There are around 800,000 distinct CDR3 sequences in the sample; approximately 24% occur only once, and roughly 3.1% lies in the top ten. The data also belong to a second study, concerning T cells of mothers and their children. That source reports: The search for persistent microchimeric T cell clones detected none.

This sequence was found in a boy between 5 and 17 years old in good health. The sequencing sample was made of blood. The chain is built from TRBV7-3 and TRBJ2-5; 10 bases line up with TRBD2. CDR3 sequence: CASSPAGGPGETQYF. The CDR3 coding sequence is TGTGCCAGCAGCCCAGCGGGGGGGCCAGGAGAGACCCAGTACTTC.